This T cell receptor (beta chain) was captured in a study of blood T cell repertoires in COVID-19. Study-level information: Acute-phase and convalescent COVID-19 samples originated in the United States, Italy and Spain. PBMCs, B-cell-depleted T cells, or T cells were the source of the cDNA or gDNA that made up the material.

In germline, CDR1 is PRHDT, CDR2 FYEKMQ (reference sequence). The V segment lost 0 bases and the J segment 4 bases; nucleotides outside the gene matches: 5. This CDR3 is built from 16 residues. TCRdb keeps only in-frame clones here, not all; method: immunoSEQ multiplex PCR. In the table there are 55,000 to 75,000 clones, roughly 80% of which are singletons. The sequenced material came from peripheral blood. The TCR comes from a man between 65 and 85 years old with acute or convalescent COVID-19. J is TRBJ2-3 and V is TRBV13, with 9 nucleotides matching TRBD1. Written as DNA, the CDR3 is TGTGCCAGCAGCTTAGGGGGGGGACAGGGCGCAGATACGCAGTATTTT. Protein: CASSLGGGQGADTQYF.